The 9 T cell receptor beta chains listed next were all sequenced from one sample in a study of blood T cell repertoires in COVID-19. Only in-frame clones appear in the TCRdb table, and some are missing; sequencing was by immunoSEQ multiplex PCR. The repertoire has more than 300,000 clones, roughly 88% of them found once; the top ten carry 1.5% to 2%. The sample taken for sequencing was peripheral blood. These receptors originate from a woman aged 30 to 39 with COVID-19, enrolled during active disease.

The chain combines TRBV7-2 with TRBJ2-5, with D possibly being TRBD2 (6 bases). V was trimmed by 4 bases and J by 5 bases, leaving 20 bases between them. This CDR3 spans 16 amino acids. CDR1 and CDR2 (germline): SGHTA, FQGNSA. The CDR3 loop reads CASSSGRRVGGETQYF. CDR3 DNA sequence: TGTGCCAGCAGCTCGGGACGACGGGTAGGAGGGGAGACCCAGTACTTC.

V usage is TRBV2 and J usage is TRBJ2-5; D perhaps matches TRBD2 (7 bases). The germline V and J ends were trimmed by 7 bases and 2 bases, with 29 bases remaining between them. The CDR3 is made up of 19 amino acids. Germline-derived CDR1 and CDR2 are SNHLY and FYNNEI. The CDR3 region has the DNA TGTGCCAGCACCCTTTTGGGGGGGGCTAGCGGAGCCTCACAAGAGACCCAGTACTTC. Translating it yields CASTLLGGASGASQETQYF.

Details on this clone: Within the sample, other DNA sequences also encode this same CDR3. This chain links TRBV7-9 with TRBJ1-1; D remains unclear. CDR3 length: 13 amino acids. Trimming took 2 bases from V and 4 from J, leaving 8 bases between them. From germline, CDR1 is SEHNR and CDR2 FQNEAQ (reference sequence). This CDR3 reads CASSLNRGTEAFF. The CDR3 nucleotides are TGTGCCAGCAGCTTAAACCGCGGCACTGAAGCTTTCTTT.

This clone was seen many times. The rearrangement links TRBV11-3 to TRBJ2-1, with D maybe TRBD2 (6 bases). Germline lookup yields CDR1 SGHNT and CDR2 YENEEA. The length of the CDR3 is 16 residues. V was cut by 0 bases and J by 10 bases, with 19 bases left in between. The CDR3 reads CASSLDGRGGVGEQFF. CDR3 DNA sequence: TGTGCCAGCAGCTTAGATGGGCGGGGAGGCGTGGGCGAGCAGTTCTTC.

This sequence joins TRBV6-5 and TRBJ1-5; tentatively, D is TRBD1 (6 bases). Germline V gene lookup returns CDR1 MNHEY and CDR2 SVGAGI. V lost 5 bases and J lost 5, with 7 bases in between. This CDR3 comprises 12 residues. CDR3 region: CASSNRDQPQHF. The CDR3 bases are TGTGCCAGCAGTAACAGGGATCAGCCCCAGCATTTT.

This clone was detected many times. This chain joins TRBV23-1 and TRBJ2-7; TRBD1 matches at 10 bases. Being an ORF, TRBV23-1 has a function that is uncertain. This CDR3 has 16 residues. With V trimmed by 4 bases and J by 4 bases, 10 bases remained unmatched. In DNA, the CDR3 is TGCGCCAGCAGTCTCCTAGGGGACAGGGGAGCGTACGAGCAGTACTTC. Its translation: CASSLLGDRGAYEQYF.

The chain employs TRBV6-6 and TRBJ1-5; no firm D call. This CDR3 comprises 14 residues. Germline V CDR1 and CDR2: MNHNY, SVGAGI (reference sequence). V dropped 2 bases and J dropped 7 bases, with 12 bases sitting between them. DNA of the CDR3: TGTGCCAGCAGTTACGAGGGCATCAGGCAGCCCCAGCATTTT. Translated: CASSYEGIRQPQHF.

The genes are TRBV6-5 and TRBJ1-6, with a weak D call TRBD1 (6 bases). The CDR3 extends over 15 amino acids. The V end lost 6 bases, the J end lost 10 bases, and 19 bases lay between the germline ends. Germline CDR1 is MNHEY and CDR2 is SVGAGI. The CDR3 reads CASSERDMPRSPLHF. The DNA of the CDR3 is TGTGCCAGCAGCGAGCGGGACATGCCTCGGTCACCCCTCCACTTT.

The chain recombines TRBV18 with TRBJ2-4; 7 nucleotides line up with TRBD2. The V segment lost 8 bases and the J segment 6 bases; nucleotides outside the gene matches: 7. The CDR3 spans 13 residues. CDR1 KGHSH and CDR2 LQKENI come from the germline V gene. CDR3 sequence (DNA): TGTGCCAGCGCCCCGGGGGAGGGAAACATTCAGTACTTC. Translation gives CASAPGEGNIQYF.